What follows is one T cell receptor (beta chain) and its context. Losses at the gene ends were 7 bases for V and 7 bases for J; bases not matched to a gene: 6. CDR1 is ENHRY, CDR2 SYGVKD, per germline. The CDR3 loop spans 14 amino acids. Using immunoSEQ multiplex PCR, the repertoire was profiled, and TCRdb retains in-frame clones only, with some absent. The table records 120,000 or so clones, around 90% of them present only once. The record originates from a study of blood T cell repertoires in COVID-19. Study background: Sample material is recorded as cDNA or gDNA derived from T cells, B-cell-depleted T cells, or PBMCs.

This sequence was found in a human donor in a cohort sampled during active COVID-19. Source material: peripheral blood. This chain joins TRBV10-3 and TRBJ2-1, with TRBD2 identical over 11 bases. The CDR3 DNA reads TGTGCCATCAATAGCGGGGGGGTCGGAAATGAGCAGTTCTTC. This translates into CAINSGGVGNEQFF.